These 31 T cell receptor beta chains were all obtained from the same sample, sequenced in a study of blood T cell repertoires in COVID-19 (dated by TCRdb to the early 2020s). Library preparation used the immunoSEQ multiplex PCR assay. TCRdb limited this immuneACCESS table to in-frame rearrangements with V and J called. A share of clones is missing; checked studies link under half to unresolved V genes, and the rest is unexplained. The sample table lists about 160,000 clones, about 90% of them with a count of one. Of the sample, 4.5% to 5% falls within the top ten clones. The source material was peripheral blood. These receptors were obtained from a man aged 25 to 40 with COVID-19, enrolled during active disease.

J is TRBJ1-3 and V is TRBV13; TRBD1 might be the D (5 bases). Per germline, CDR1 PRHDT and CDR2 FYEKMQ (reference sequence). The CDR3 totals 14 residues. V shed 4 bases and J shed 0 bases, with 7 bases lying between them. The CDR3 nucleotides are TGTGCCAGCAGCTCCAGGGCCTCTGGAAACACCATATATTTT. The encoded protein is CASSSRASGNTIYF.

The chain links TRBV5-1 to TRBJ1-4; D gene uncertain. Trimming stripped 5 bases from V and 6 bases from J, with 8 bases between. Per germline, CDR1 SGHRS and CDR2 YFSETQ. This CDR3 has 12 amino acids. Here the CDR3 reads CASRQLDEKLFF. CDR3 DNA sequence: TGCGCCAGCAGGCAGTTGGATGAAAAACTGTTTTTT.

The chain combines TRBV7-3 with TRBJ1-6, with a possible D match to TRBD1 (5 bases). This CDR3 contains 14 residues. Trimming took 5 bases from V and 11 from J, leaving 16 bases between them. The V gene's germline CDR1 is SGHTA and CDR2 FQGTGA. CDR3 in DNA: TGTGCCAGCAGCATACCGGCCCTGGGGCCACCCCTCCACTTT. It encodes CASSIPALGPPLHF. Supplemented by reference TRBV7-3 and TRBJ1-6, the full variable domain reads GAGVSQTPSNKVTEKGKYVELRCDPISGHTALYWYRQSLGQGPEFLIYFQGTGAADDSGLPNDRFFAVRPEGSVSTLKIQRTERGDSAVYLCASSIPALGPPLHFGNGTRLTVT.

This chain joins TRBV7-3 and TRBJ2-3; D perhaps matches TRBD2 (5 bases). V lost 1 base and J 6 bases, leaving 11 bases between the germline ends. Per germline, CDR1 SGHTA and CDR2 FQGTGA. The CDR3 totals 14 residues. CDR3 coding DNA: TGTGCCAGCAGCTTAATCGCGGGTGTGGATACGCAGTATTTT. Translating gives CASSLIAGVDTQYF. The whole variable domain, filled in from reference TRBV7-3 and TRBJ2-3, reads GAGVSQTPSNKVTEKGKYVELRCDPISGHTALYWYRQSLGQGPEFLIYFQGTGAADDSGLPNDRFFAVRPEGSVSTLKIQRTERGDSAVYLCASSLIAGVDTQYFGPGTRLTVL.

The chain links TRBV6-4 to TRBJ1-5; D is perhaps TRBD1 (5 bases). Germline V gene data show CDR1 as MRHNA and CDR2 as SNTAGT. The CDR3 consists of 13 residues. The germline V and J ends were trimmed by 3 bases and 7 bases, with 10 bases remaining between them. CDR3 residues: CASSEQAEQPQHF. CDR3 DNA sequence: TGTGCCAGCAGTGAACAGGCTGAACAGCCCCAGCATTTT.

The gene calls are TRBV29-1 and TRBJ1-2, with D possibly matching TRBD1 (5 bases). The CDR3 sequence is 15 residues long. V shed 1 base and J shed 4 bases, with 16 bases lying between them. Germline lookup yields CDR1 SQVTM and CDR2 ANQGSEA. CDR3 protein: CSVEGQGGVGYGYTF. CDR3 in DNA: TGCAGCGTTGAAGGGCAGGGAGGCGTAGGCTATGGCTACACCTTC.

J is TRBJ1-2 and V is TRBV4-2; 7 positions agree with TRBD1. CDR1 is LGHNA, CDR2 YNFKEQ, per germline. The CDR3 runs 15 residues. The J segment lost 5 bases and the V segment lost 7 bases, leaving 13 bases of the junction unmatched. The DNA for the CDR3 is TGTGCCAGCACCCCCAGTCGAGGGGGCGCGTATGGCTACACCTTC. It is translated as CASTPSRGGAYGYTF.

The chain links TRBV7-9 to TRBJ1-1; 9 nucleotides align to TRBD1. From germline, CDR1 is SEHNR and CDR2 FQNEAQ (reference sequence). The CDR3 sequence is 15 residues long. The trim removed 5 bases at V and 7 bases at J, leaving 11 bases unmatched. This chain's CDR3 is CASSLQGAIVGEAFF. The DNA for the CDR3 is TGTGCCAGCAGCCTACAGGGGGCGATAGTCGGTGAAGCTTTCTTT.

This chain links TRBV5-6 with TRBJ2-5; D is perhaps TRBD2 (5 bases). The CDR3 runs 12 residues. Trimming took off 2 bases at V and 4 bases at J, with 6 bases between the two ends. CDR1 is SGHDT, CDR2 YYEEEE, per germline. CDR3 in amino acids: CASSFEGETQYF. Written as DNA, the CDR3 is TGTGCCAGCAGCTTCGAGGGAGAGACCCAGTACTTC.

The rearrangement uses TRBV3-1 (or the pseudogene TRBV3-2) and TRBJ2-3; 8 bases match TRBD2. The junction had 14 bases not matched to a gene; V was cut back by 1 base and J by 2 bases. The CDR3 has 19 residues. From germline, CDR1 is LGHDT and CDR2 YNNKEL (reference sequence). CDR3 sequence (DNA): TGTGCCAGCAGCCAAGTTCAAGCGGGAGAGACATTTATCACAGATACGCAGTATTTT. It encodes CASSQVQAGETFITDTQYF.

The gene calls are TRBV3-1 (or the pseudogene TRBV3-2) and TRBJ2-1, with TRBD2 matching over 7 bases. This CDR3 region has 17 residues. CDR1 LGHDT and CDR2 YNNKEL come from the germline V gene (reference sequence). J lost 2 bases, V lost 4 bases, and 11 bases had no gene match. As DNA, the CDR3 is TGTGCCAGCAGCCGCCCATATGGGAGGGGCCCCTACAATGAGCAGTTCTTC. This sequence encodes CASSRPYGRGPYNEQFF.

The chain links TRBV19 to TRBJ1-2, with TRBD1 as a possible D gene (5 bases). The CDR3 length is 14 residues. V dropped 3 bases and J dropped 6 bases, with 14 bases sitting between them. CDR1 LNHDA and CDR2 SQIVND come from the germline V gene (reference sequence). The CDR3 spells CASSIGSGSDGYTF. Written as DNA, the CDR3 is TGTGCCAGTAGTATCGGTTCAGGGTCGGATGGCTACACCTTC. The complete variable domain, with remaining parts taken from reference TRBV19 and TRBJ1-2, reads DGGITQSPKYLFRKEGQNVTLSCEQNLNHDAMYWYRQDPGQGLRLIYYSQIVNDFQKGDIAEGYSVSREKKESFPLTVTSAQKNPTAFYLCASSIGSGSDGYTFGSGTRLTVV.

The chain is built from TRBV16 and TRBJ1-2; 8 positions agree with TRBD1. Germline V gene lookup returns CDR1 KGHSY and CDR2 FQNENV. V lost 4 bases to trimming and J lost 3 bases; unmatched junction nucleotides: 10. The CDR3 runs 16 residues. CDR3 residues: CASSPRVSGGDYGYTF. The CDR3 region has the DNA TGTGCCAGCAGCCCCCGGGTCTCAGGGGGCGACTATGGCTACACCTTC.

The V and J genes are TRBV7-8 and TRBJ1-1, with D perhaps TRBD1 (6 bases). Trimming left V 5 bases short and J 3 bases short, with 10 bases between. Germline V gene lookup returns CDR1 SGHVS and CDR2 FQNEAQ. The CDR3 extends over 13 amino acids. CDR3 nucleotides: TGTGCCAGCAGCCTGCAGGGGCACACTGAAGCTTTCTTT. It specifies CASSLQGHTEAFF. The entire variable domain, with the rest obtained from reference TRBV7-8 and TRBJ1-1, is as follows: GAGVSQSPRYKVAKRGQDVALRCDPISGHVSLFWYQQALGQGPEFLTYFQNEAQLDKSGLPSDRFFAERPEGSVSTLKIQRTQQEDSAVYLCASSLQGHTEAFFGQGTRLTVV.

CDR3 loop: CASSYRGFSGELFF. CDR3 DNA sequence: TGTGCCAGCAGTTACCGGGGTTTCTCCGGGGAGCTGTTTTTT. The genes are TRBV6-2 or TRBV6-3 and TRBJ2-2, with D maybe TRBD2 (5 bases). CDR1 and CDR2 from the germline V gene are MNHEY and SVGEGT. V lost 2 bases and J 6 bases, leaving 10 bases between the germline ends. The CDR3 runs to 14 residues.

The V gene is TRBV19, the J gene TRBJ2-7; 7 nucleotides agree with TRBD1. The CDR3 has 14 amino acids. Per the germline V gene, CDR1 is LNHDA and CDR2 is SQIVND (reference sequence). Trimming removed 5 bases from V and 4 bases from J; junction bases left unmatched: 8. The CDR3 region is CASSPTAGGYEQYF. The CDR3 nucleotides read TGTGCCAGTAGTCCCACCGCAGGGGGATACGAGCAGTACTTC. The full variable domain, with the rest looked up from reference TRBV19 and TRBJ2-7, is DGGITQSPKYLFRKEGQNVTLSCEQNLNHDAMYWYRQDPGQGLRLIYYSQIVNDFQKGDIAEGYSVSREKKESFPLTVTSAQKNPTAFYLCASSPTAGGYEQYFGPGTRLTVT.

In DNA, the CDR3 is TGTGCCAGCAGCTTATCGGACAGGGATAATTCACCCCTCCACTTT. Translation: CASSLSDRDNSPLHF. This chain links TRBV7-2 with TRBJ1-6, with TRBD1 identical over 8 bases. Germline V gene data show CDR1 as SGHTA and CDR2 as FQGNSA. V shed 2 bases and J 5 bases; nucleotides not matched to a gene: 2. The CDR3 contains 15 residues.

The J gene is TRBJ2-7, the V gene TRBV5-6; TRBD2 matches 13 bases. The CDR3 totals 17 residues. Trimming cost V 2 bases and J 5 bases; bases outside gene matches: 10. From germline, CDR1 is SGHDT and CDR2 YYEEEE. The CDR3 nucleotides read TGTGCCAGCAGCTTCTGGACTAGCGGGGGCCCCAAGGACGAGCAGTACTTC. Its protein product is CASSFWTSGGPKDEQYF.

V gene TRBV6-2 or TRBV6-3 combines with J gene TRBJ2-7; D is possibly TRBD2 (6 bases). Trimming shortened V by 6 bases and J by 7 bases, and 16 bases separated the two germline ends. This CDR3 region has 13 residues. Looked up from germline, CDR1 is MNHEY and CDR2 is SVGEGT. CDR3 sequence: CASSAGTVGEQYF. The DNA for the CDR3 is TGTGCCAGCAGCGCGGGGACCGTGGGGGAGCAGTACTTC.

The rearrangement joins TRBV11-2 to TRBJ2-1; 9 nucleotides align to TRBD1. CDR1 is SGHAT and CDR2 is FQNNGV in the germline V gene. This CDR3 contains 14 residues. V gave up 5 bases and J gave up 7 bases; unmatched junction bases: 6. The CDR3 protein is CASSIRDRANEQFF. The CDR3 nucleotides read TGTGCCAGCAGCATCCGGGACAGGGCGAATGAGCAGTTCTTC.

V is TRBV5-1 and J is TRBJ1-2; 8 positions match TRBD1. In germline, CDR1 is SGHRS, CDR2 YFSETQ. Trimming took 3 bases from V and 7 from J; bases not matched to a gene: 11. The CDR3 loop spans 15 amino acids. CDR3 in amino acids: CASSSGQATGGGYTF. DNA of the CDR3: TGCGCCAGCAGCTCGGGACAGGCCACAGGTGGTGGCTACACCTTC. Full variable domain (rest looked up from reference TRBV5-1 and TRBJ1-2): KAGVTQTPRYLIKTRGQQVTLSCSPISGHRSVSWYQQTPGQGLQFLFEYFSETQRNKGNFPGRFSGRQFSNSRSEMNVSTLELGDSALYLCASSSGQATGGGYTFGSGTRLTVV.

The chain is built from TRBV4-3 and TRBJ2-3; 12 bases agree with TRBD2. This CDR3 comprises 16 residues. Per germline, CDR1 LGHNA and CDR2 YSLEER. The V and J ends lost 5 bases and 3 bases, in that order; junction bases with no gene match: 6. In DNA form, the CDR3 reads TGCGCCAGCAGCTCAAGACTAGCGGGAGAAACAGATACGCAGTATTTT. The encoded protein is CASSSRLAGETDTQYF.

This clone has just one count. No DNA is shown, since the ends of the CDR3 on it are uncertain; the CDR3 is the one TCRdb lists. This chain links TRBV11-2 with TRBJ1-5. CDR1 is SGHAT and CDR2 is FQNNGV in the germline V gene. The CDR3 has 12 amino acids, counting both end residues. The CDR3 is CASSFGAGAQHF.

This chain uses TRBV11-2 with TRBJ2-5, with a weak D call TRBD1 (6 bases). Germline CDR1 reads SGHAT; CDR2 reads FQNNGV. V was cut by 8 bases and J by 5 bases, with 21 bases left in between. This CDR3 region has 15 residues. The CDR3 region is CASSPGTRTWETQYF. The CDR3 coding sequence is TGTGCCAGCTCTCCAGGGACAAGAACCTGGGAGACCCAGTACTTC.

The CDR3 coding sequence is TGTGCCAGCAGCTCAACCGGTCCGGACAGGCTGAATGAAAAACTGTTTTTT. This sequence encodes CASSSTGPDRLNEKLFF. This sequence joins TRBV7-2 and TRBJ1-4; 7 bases match TRBD1. There are 17 residues in the CDR3. V trimming: 4 bases; J trimming: 5 bases; junction bases outside the gene matches: 13. Germline V CDR1 and CDR2: SGHTA, FQGNSA.

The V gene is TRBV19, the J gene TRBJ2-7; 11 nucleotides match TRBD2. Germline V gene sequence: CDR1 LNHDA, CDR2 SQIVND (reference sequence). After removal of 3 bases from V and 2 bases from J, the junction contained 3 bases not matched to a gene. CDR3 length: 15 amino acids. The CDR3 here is CASSMGLADPYEQYF. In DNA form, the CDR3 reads TGTGCCAGTAGTATGGGACTAGCGGATCCCTACGAGCAGTACTTC.

CDR3 sequence: CASSPWGSGGYEQYF. CDR3 nucleotides: TGTGCCAGCAGCCCTTGGGGCTCAGGGGGCTACGAGCAGTACTTC. V usage is TRBV6-6 and J usage is TRBJ2-7, with 7 bases identical to TRBD1. The CDR3 has 15 amino acids. Germline V gene sequence: CDR1 MNHNY, CDR2 SVGAGI (reference sequence). The ends lost 6 bases at V and 3 bases at J; junction bases unmatched: 11.

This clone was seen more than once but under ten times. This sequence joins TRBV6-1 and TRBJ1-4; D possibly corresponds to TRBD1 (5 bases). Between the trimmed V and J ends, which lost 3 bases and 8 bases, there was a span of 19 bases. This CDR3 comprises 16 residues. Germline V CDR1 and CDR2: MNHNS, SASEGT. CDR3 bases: TGTGCCAGCAGTGATAGGTCCCTCCCGGGGGGGGAAAAACTGTTTTTT. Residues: CASSDRSLPGGEKLFF.

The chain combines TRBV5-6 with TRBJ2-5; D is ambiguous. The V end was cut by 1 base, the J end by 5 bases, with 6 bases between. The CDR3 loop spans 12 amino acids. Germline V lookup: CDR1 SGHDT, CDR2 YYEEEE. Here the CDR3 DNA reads TGTGCCAGCAGCTTGCTACAGGAGACCCAGTACTTC. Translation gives CASSLLQETQYF.

CDR3 nucleotide sequence: TGTGCCAGCAGCTTACCTGAGCGGGAAGAAAAACTGTTTTTT. Residues: CASSLPEREEKLFF. The rearrangement joins TRBV7-9 to TRBJ1-4; no firm D call. The germline V gene has CDR1 SEHNR and CDR2 FQNEAQ (reference sequence). There are 14 residues in the CDR3. V was cut by 2 bases and J by 8 bases, with 12 bases left in between.

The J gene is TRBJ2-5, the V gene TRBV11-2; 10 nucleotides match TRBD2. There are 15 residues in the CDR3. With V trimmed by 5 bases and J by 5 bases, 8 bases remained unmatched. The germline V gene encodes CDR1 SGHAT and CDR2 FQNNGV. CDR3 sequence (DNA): TGTGCCAGCAGCCCAATAGCGGGAGGAAGGGAGACCCAGTACTTC. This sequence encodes CASSPIAGGRETQYF.